This TCR beta chain originates from a study of cytomegalovirus exposure and HLA in healthy donors. Study-wide results and caveats: In vitro confirmation showed a few CMV-associated chains to be CMV antigen specific. The tendency of first-cohort TCR clusters to co-occur in the 90 to 150 validation repertoires emerged from a later analysis.

As to this clone: The antigen is undetermined.

Germline V CDR1 and CDR2: SGHRS, YFSETQ. The CDR3 is 14 residues long. With V trimmed by 2 bases and J by 2 bases, 4 bases remained unmatched. TCRdb keeps only in-frame clones here, not all; method: immunoSEQ multiplex PCR. The table has some 320,000 clones, roughly 90% seen once. This chain joins TRBV5-1 and TRBJ2-7, with 7 positions matching TRBD2. The sample taken for sequencing was PBMCs. The TCR comes from a woman in her thirties in good health and CMV-seropositive. CDR3 protein: CASSFGLETYEQYF. CDR3 nucleotides: TGCGCCAGCAGCTTCGGACTAGAGACCTACGAGCAGTACTTC.